The clone carrying this T cell receptor beta chain has only one observation. V lost 6 bases and J 6 bases, leaving 15 bases between the germline ends. Per the germline V gene, CDR1 is SEHNR and CDR2 is FQNEAQ (reference sequence). CDR3 size: 14 residues. This sample stems from a study of blood T cell repertoires in COVID-19. As for the study in general: COVID-19 samples from acute and convalescent phases originated in the United States, Italy and Spain.

Assay: immunoSEQ multiplex PCR; the TCRdb copy retains only in-frame clones and omits some. Seen here are some 150,000 clones, around nine tenths observed once, and the top ten hold about 2.3%. Specimen: peripheral blood. The source of this sequence is a human donor in a cohort sampled during active COVID-19. The chain joins TRBV7-9 to TRBJ1-5, with a tentative D call TRBD1 (6 bases). The CDR3 is CASSRTGRGQPQHF. The CDR3 DNA is TGTGCCAGCAGTCGCACAGGGAGGGGTCAGCCCCAGCATTTT.